This passage covers 32 T cell receptor beta chains from one sample sequenced in a study of early T cells in non-severe SARS-CoV-2 infection (dated by TCRdb to about 2021). The library was prepared using 5' RACE. The instrument was a NextSeq 500. Using fastp trimming at Q25 and MiXCR clonotype assembly, TCRdb reanalyzed the public sequencing data and kept in-frame beta chains. Under each unique CDR3 protein, matching rows form one entry showing the most common genes and DNA. The sample data list 43,000 or so distinct CDR3 sequences, and roughly 4% of these were observed just once. Roughly 3% of the sample is taken by the ten largest. Source material: whole blood. The receptor set was obtained from an adult who was a healthcare worker with PCR-confirmed SARS-CoV-2 infection or an uninfected control (not recorded which).

This clonotype was observed at least ten times. The chain has TRBV3-1 and TRBJ1-2; unclear D gene. Deletions cut 0 bases from V and 8 bases from J, with 4 bases between. Germline V lookup: CDR1 LGHDT, CDR2 YNNKEL (reference sequence). This CDR3 is built from 11 residues. The CDR3 loop reads CASSQEYGYTF. In DNA form, the CDR3 reads TGTGCCAGCAGCCAAGAGTACGGCTACACCTTC.

V is TRBV6-2 or TRBV6-3 and J is TRBJ2-7; a possible D gene is TRBD2 (7 bases). Germline V CDR1 and CDR2: MNHEY, SVGEGT. The CDR3 consists of 13 residues. Trimming removed 8 bases from V and 3 bases from J, with 14 bases in between. This chain's CDR3 is CASERGGHYEQYF. CDR3 in DNA: TGTGCCAGCGAACGCGGGGGACACTACGAGCAGTACTTC.

The chain uses TRBV6-2 or TRBV6-3 and TRBJ2-1; D is unresolved. V was trimmed by 2 bases and J by 9 bases, leaving 5 bases between them. From germline, CDR1 is MNHEY and CDR2 SVGEGT. CDR3 length: 11 amino acids. CDR3 region: CASSYGREQFF. As DNA, the CDR3 is TGTGCCAGCAGTTACGGGCGTGAGCAGTTCTTC.

This clonotype was detected many times. This chain connects TRBV6-6 to TRBJ2-7, with 9 bases matching TRBD2. This CDR3 region has 17 residues. From germline, CDR1 is MNHNY and CDR2 SVGAGI (reference sequence). The ends lost 0 bases at V and 4 bases at J; junction bases unmatched: 10. This chain's CDR3 is CASSYSGGRGGKYEQYF. CDR3 in DNA: TGTGCCAGCAGTTACTCAGGCGGGCGGGGGGGAAAATACGAGCAGTACTTC.

This clonotype occurred many times. The CDR3 DNA sequence: TGTGCCAGTCAGGGACTAGCGGGAGTCGGGGAGCTGTTTTTT. Its protein is CASQGLAGVGELFF. The chain employs TRBV9 and TRBJ2-2, with 14 bases that match TRBD2. Germline V gene lookup returns CDR1 SGDLS and CDR2 YYNGEE. The CDR3 runs 14 residues. The junction had 4 bases not matched to a gene; V was cut back by 8 bases and J by 7 bases.

This clonotype was found many times. The chain links TRBV6-2 or TRBV6-3 to TRBJ1-6; D might be TRBD1 (5 bases). V lost 10 bases, J lost 0 bases, and 13 bases lay in between. This CDR3 contains 15 residues. CDR1 MNHEY and CDR2 SVGEGT come from the germline V gene. CDR3 amino acids: CAIRGPSSYNSPLHF. For the CDR3, the DNA is TGTGCCATAAGGGGCCCGAGCTCCTATAATTCACCCCTCCACTTT.

This clonotype was seen many times. The chain joins TRBV30 to TRBJ1-2; 8 bases map to TRBD1. Germline CDR1 GTSNPN, CDR2 SVGIG (reference sequence). This CDR3 has 11 residues. V was pared by 5 bases and J by 8 bases, with 4 bases of the junction left unmatched. In DNA form, the CDR3 reads TGTGCCTGGGAACAGGGGGGAGGCTACACCTTC. Translating gives CAWEQGGGYTF.

This clonotype was recorded many times. This chain uses TRBV7-9 with TRBJ2-1; maybe TRBD1 (5 bases). V lost 5 bases, J lost 4 bases, and 18 bases lay in between. The CDR3 length is 16 residues. CDR1 and CDR2 from the germline V gene are SEHNR and FQNEAQ (reference sequence). CDR3 region: CASSPKGQVVYNEQFF. CDR3 in DNA: TGTGCCAGCAGCCCAAAGGGGCAGGTCGTTTACAATGAGCAGTTCTTC. Drawing the rest from reference TRBV7-9 and TRBJ2-1, the complete variable domain is DTGVSQNPRHKITKRGQNVTFRCDPISEHNRLYWYRQTLGQGPEFLTYFQNEAQLEKSRLLSDRFSAERPKGSFSTLEIQRTEQGDSAMYLCASSPKGQVVYNEQFFGPGTRLTVL.

This clonotype was counted many times. The chain links TRBV2 to TRBJ2-1, with D tentatively TRBD2 (6 bases). Germline CDR1 reads SNHLY; CDR2 reads FYNNEI. The CDR3 has 15 residues. V dropped 3 bases and J dropped 6 bases, with 15 bases sitting between them. The CDR3, as DNA: TGTGCCAGCAGTGAGATGGGGGGACGGGCCAATGAGCAGTTCTTC. It is translated as CASSEMGGRANEQFF.

This clonotype has ten or more counts. This rearrangement joins TRBV6-2 or TRBV6-3 to TRBJ2-7; 8 bases are shared with TRBD1. V dropped 10 bases and J dropped 6; count of bases not matched to a gene: 5. CDR3 length: 11 residues. Germline V gene data show CDR1 as MNHEY and CDR2 as SVGEGT. The CDR3 loop reads CAIGQGGEQYF. The CDR3 nucleotides are TGTGCCATCGGACAGGGCGGCGAGCAGTACTTC.

The sample holds a few counts of this clonotype. The chain is built from TRBV5-1 and TRBJ2-6; tentative D call: TRBD2 (5 bases). Trimming removed 5 bases at V and 0 bases at J, with 15 bases between. CDR1 is SGHRS and CDR2 is YFSETQ in the germline V gene. There are 17 residues in the CDR3. The CDR3 protein is CASRESTGNSGANVLTF. The CDR3 nucleotides are TGCGCCAGCAGAGAGAGTACGGGGAACTCTGGGGCCAACGTCCTGACTTTC.

The rearrangement links TRBV13 to TRBJ2-1; D gene ambiguous. CDR3 length equals 13 residues. Germline CDR1 reads PRHDT; CDR2 reads FYEKMQ (reference sequence). V dropped 4 bases and J dropped 1 base, with 5 bases sitting between them. DNA for the CDR3: TGTGCCAGCAGCTCCCAATCCTACAATGAGCAGTTCTTC. Its translation is CASSSQSYNEQFF.

This clonotype showed up many times. The chain has TRBV7-2 and TRBJ2-1; D is possibly TRBD2 (5 bases). V lost 1 base and J 7 bases, leaving 14 bases between the germline ends. Looked up from germline, CDR1 is SGHTA and CDR2 is FQGNSA. The length of the CDR3 is 15 residues. For the CDR3, the DNA is TGTGCCAGCAGCTTAGGTGGACTCATCTTTAATGAGCAGTTCTTC. Protein: CASSLGGLIFNEQFF.

This clonotype was detected many times. The chain carries TRBV7-9 and TRBJ2-7; 7 bases fit TRBD1. V lost 5 bases to trimming and J lost 5 bases; unmatched junction nucleotides: 3. The CDR3 has 12 residues. Per the germline V gene, CDR1 is SEHNR and CDR2 is FQNEAQ (reference sequence). Here the CDR3 DNA reads TGTGCCAGCAGCACGACAGGGAACGAGCAGTACTTC. Translating gives CASSTTGNEQYF.

This clonotype came up once. This rearrangement joins TRBV7-3 to TRBJ2-1; D not resolved. The CDR3 contains 13 residues. Trimming took off 4 bases at V and 5 bases at J, with 9 bases between the two ends. CDR1 is SGHTA, CDR2 FQGTGA, per germline. The CDR3 is CASSWSRNNEQFF. The CDR3 coding sequence is TGTGCCAGCAGCTGGTCAAGGAACAATGAGCAGTTCTTC.

V usage is TRBV5-8 and J usage is TRBJ2-3; TRBD2 aligns across 9 bases. Germline loops: CDR1 SGHTS, CDR2 YDEGEE. V was clipped by 1 base and J by 1 base; unmatched bases: 4. The CDR3 is made up of 16 amino acids. The CDR3 spells CASSLIQRGGTDTQYF. In DNA, the CDR3 is TGTGCCAGCAGCTTGATTCAGCGGGGGGGCACAGATACGCAGTATTTT.

This clonotype showed up many times. The rearrangement joins TRBV20-1 to TRBJ1-2, with 8 bases that match TRBD1. Germline V gene data show CDR1 as DFQATT and CDR2 as SNEGSKA (reference sequence). The CDR3 length is 14 residues. Trimming cost V 3 bases and J 2 bases; bases outside gene matches: 5. The CDR3 region has the DNA TGCAGTGCTAGGGGAGACAGGGGCAACTATGGCTACACCTTC. This codes for CSARGDRGNYGYTF.

This clonotype was detected ten times or more. The chain is built from TRBV27 and TRBJ1-5; no reliable D call. The CDR3 contains 13 residues. Trimming shortened V by 5 bases and J by 0 bases, and 5 bases separated the two germline ends. Germline loops: CDR1 MNHEY, CDR2 SMNVEV (reference sequence). The CDR3 here is CASSASSNQPQHF. The CDR3 coding sequence is TGTGCCAGCAGTGCGTCTAGCAATCAGCCCCAGCATTTT.

The table lists this clonotype with many counts. The chain has TRBV18 and TRBJ2-5, with TRBD1 as a possible D gene (6 bases). CDR1 and CDR2 from the germline V gene are KGHSH and LQKENI. V was shortened by 3 bases and J by 5 bases, with 10 bases between the two germline ends. The CDR3 spans 13 residues. CDR3 sequence: CASSPKGDETQYF. CDR3 bases: TGTGCCAGCTCACCCAAGGGGGACGAGACCCAGTACTTC.

This clonotype has ten or more counts. One end of the junction fails to match germline, which may point to a read error. The chain carries TRBV28 and TRBJ1-2, with a weak D call TRBD1 (5 bases). CDR3 length: 13 amino acids. Germline V gene sequence: CDR1 MDHEN, CDR2 SYDVKM. CDR3 nucleotide sequence: TGTGCCAGCAGTTTACCCCAACCGGGACCGGCGGATTTC. Its protein product is CASSLPQPGPADF.

This clonotype has a count of ten or more. This chain joins TRBV7-8 and TRBJ1-2; 7 bases line up with TRBD1. CDR3 length equals 15 residues. From germline, CDR1 is SGHVS and CDR2 FQNEAQ. The ends lost 5 bases at V and 0 bases at J; junction bases unmatched: 6. CDR3 coding DNA: TGTGCCAGCAGCCCTCGGACAGGATCTAACTATGGCTACACCTTC. Amino acid sequence: CASSPRTGSNYGYTF.

This clonotype was recorded at least ten times. The CDR3 DNA reads TGTGCCAGCAGCTTAGATTTTGGGAATTCACCCCTCCACTTT. This gives the protein CASSLDFGNSPLHF. This chain uses TRBV11-2 with TRBJ1-6; D not resolved. The CDR3 has 14 residues. Germline V gene lookup returns CDR1 SGHAT and CDR2 FQNNGV. The ends were cut back, 0 bases at V and 7 bases at J, with 7 bases in the middle.

The V call is TRBV3-1, the J call TRBJ1-1; the match to TRBD1 covers 8 bases. This CDR3 is 12 amino acids long. Germline CDR1 is LGHDT and CDR2 is YNNKEL (reference sequence). J was trimmed by 11 bases and V by 1 base; bases with no gene match: 3. The DNA of the CDR3 is TGTGCCAGCAGCCAAGGGGACAGGATGGCTTTCTTT. This gives the protein CASSQGDRMAFF.

This clonotype was counted ten times or more. This chain joins TRBV3-1 and TRBJ2-1; TRBD2 agrees at 10 bases. J gave up 0 bases and V 5 bases, and 1 base lay outside the gene matches. Germline CDR1 reads LGHDT; CDR2 reads YNNKEL (reference sequence). There are 15 residues in the CDR3. CDR3 in amino acids: CASSSSGSSYNEQFF. CDR3 sequence (DNA): TGTGCCAGCAGCTCTAGCGGGAGCTCCTACAATGAGCAGTTCTTC.

This clonotype was recorded many times. The rearrangement links TRBV7-2 to TRBJ1-3; D remains ambiguous. The CDR3 loop spans 13 amino acids. Germline V gene lookup returns CDR1 SGHTA and CDR2 FQGNSA. The V end lost 3 bases, the J end lost 5 bases, and 8 bases lay between the germline ends. The CDR3 sequence is CASSLSGRNTIYF. CDR3 bases: TGTGCCAGCAGCTTGTCAGGCAGAAACACCATATATTTT.

This clonotype occurred many times. The DNA for the CDR3 is TGTGCCAGTAGTATCGGCACAGATACGCAGTATTTT. This encodes CASSIGTDTQYF. The rearrangement joins TRBV19 to TRBJ2-3, with D unresolved. Germline V gene data show CDR1 as LNHDA and CDR2 as SQIVND (reference sequence). The CDR3 spans 12 residues. V was trimmed by 3 bases and J by 1 base, leaving 2 bases between them.

This clonotype was detected many times. J is TRBJ1-5 and V is TRBV18, with D maybe TRBD1 (6 bases). The CDR3 is made up of 15 amino acids. Trimming shortened V by 2 bases and J by 4 bases, and 12 bases separated the two germline ends. CDR1 and CDR2 from the germline V gene are KGHSH and LQKENI. CDR3 loop: CASSPIRGKNQPQHF. CDR3 nucleotides: TGTGCCAGCTCACCAATCAGGGGTAAAAATCAGCCCCAGCATTTT.

The chain carries TRBV9 and TRBJ2-5; the match to TRBD1 covers 7 bases. The CDR3 runs to 16 residues. Germline CDR1 is SGDLS and CDR2 is YYNGEE. The ends lost 1 base at V and 1 base at J; junction bases unmatched: 7. The DNA of the CDR3 is TGTGCCAGCAGCGTAAGCCCCGGGACAGCCCAAGAGACCCAGTACTTC. Residues: CASSVSPGTAQETQYF.

V and J are TRBV19 and TRBJ2-1; TRBD2 agrees at 8 bases. CDR1 LNHDA and CDR2 SQIVND come from the germline V gene (reference sequence). CDR3 length equals 13 residues. V dropped 10 bases and J dropped 5; count of bases not matched to a gene: 7. The CDR3, as DNA: TGTGCCACCCAAGCGGGAGCCCACAATGAGCAGTTCTTC. This sequence encodes CATQAGAHNEQFF.

This clonotype was counted ten times or more. V and J are TRBV18 and TRBJ2-7; possible D gene TRBD2, 6 bases. Trimming shortened V by 5 bases and J by 2 bases, and 13 bases separated the two germline ends. This CDR3 is 14 amino acids long. Germline V lookup: CDR1 KGHSH, CDR2 LQKENI. In nucleotides, the CDR3 is TGTGCCAGCTCAGGGGGGACGCATGCCTACGAGCAGTACTTC. It codes for CASSGGTHAYEQYF.

This clonotype occurred many times. The rearrangement links TRBV6-5 to TRBJ1-4; D is perhaps TRBD1 (6 bases). CDR3 length: 17 amino acids. Per germline, CDR1 MNHEY and CDR2 SVGAGI. The V and J ends lost 5 bases and 3 bases respectively, with 19 bases between them. CDR3 protein: CASSKRGAWGPNEKLFF. The DNA for the CDR3 is TGTGCCAGCAGTAAGAGGGGGGCTTGGGGCCCTAATGAAAAACTGTTTTTT.

In its sample, this clonotype was seen many times. This chain joins TRBV7-2 and TRBJ2-7; D possibly matches TRBD1 or TRBD2 (7 bases each). V was cut by 8 bases and J by 6 bases, with 23 bases left in between. Germline loops: CDR1 SGHTA, CDR2 FQGNSA. The CDR3 totals 15 residues. In DNA form, the CDR3 reads TGTGCCAGCTACCAGGGGGGGGGCCCTATGGCCGAGCAGTACTTC. Translated, it gives CASYQGGGPMAEQYF.